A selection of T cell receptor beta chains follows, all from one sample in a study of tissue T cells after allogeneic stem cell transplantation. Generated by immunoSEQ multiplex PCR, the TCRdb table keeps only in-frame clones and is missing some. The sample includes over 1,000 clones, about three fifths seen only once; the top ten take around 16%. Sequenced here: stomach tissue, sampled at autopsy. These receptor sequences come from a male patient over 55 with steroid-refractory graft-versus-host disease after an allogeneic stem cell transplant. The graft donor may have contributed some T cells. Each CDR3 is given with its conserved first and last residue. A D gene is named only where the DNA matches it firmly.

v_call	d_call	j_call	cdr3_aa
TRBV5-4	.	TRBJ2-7	CASSLEGRGGNEQYF
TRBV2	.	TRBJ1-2	CASSARTDYGYTF
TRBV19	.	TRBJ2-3	CASTETTSTDTQYF
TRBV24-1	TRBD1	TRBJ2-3	CATGDSLAQYF
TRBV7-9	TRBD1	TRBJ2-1	CASSPRDSPQDEQFF
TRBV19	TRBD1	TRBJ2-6	CASSNYLPRTGGSGANVLTF
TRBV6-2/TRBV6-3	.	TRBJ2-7	CASSYDTGKVDEQYF
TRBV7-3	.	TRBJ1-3	CASSLGGSGNTIYF
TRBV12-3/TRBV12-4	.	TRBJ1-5	CASTKWEDQPQHF
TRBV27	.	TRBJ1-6	CASSLSEGVSPLHF
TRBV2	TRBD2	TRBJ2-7	CASSVGGGVREQYF
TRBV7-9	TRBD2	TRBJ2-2	CASTGLASTNTGELFF